Listed below are T cell receptor beta chains from one sample, sequenced in a study of shared clonotypes between healthy human individuals. Assay: immunoSEQ multiplex PCR; the TCRdb copy retains only in-frame clones and omits some. The sample lists 2.3 million or so clones; 85% to 95% were seen once. The material sequenced was naive CD4+ T cells from PBMCs. The receptor set was obtained from a man between 18 and 35 years old in good health. Some clones in this sample may be carry-over from other donors' samples. The CDR3 runs from the conserved cysteine through the conserved F or W. A D gene is named only where the DNA matches it firmly.

V gene,J gene,D gene,CDR3 DNA,CDR3 protein
TRBV4-1,TRBJ2-7,TRBD1,TGCGCCAGCAGCCAATTAAGCCTGGCAGGGGGCTACGAGCAGTACTTC,CASSQLSLAGGYEQYF
TRBV6-6,TRBJ2-7,TRBD2,TGTGCCAGCACCACACCGGGACTAGCCTACGAGCAGTACTTC,CASTTPGLAYEQYF
TRBV5-1,TRBJ2-2,TRBD2,TGCGCCAGCAGCTCTAGCGGCCTCCGGGACACCGGGGAGCTGTTTTTT,CASSSSGLRDTGELFF
TRBV1,TRBJ1-6,-,TGCACCAGCAGCCCTGGACAGGGGGATAATTCACCCCTCCACTTT,CTSSPGQGDNSPLHF
TRBV5-5,TRBJ1-4,TRBD1,TGTGCCAGCAGCAACTCCGCCGGGACAGTATCGTCTGAAAAACTGTTTTTT,CASSNSAGTVSSEKLFF
TRBV10-1,TRBJ2-1,-,TGCGCCAGCAGCGGGGGCCCCTACAATGAGCAGTTCTTC,CASSGGPYNEQFF
TRBV7-7,TRBJ2-6,-,TGTGCCAGCACCGAACCTGGGGCCAACGTCCTGACTTTC,CASTEPGANVLTF
TRBV29-1,TRBJ2-5,-,TGCAGCGTTGGCAACAGGGCGGGGGAGACCCAGTACTTC,CSVGNRAGETQYF
TRBV5-1,TRBJ2-1,-,TGCGCCAGCAGCTCTACCCAGACAACTTACAATGAGCAGTTCTTC,CASSSTQTTYNEQFF
TRBV7-8,TRBJ1-2,TRBD1,TGTGCCAGCAGCAACGGACAGGGGAGGAGTGGCTACACCTTC,CASSNGQGRSGYTF
TRBV11-1,TRBJ1-3,-,TGTGCCAGCAGCATCGCAGGGGAGAACACCATATATTTT,CASSIAGENTIYF
TRBV19,TRBJ1-1,TRBD1,TGTGCCAGTAGTATAGCCAAGACAGGGTCGCCCACTGAAGCTTTCTTT,CASSIAKTGSPTEAFF
TRBV7-3,TRBJ2-1,-,TGTGCCAGCAGCTCAAAAACTTACAATGAGCAGTTCTTC,CASSSKTYNEQFF
TRBV7-9,TRBJ2-5,TRBD2,TGTGCCAGCAGCTTAATAGCGGGCAGCCAGGCCCAGTACTTC,CASSLIAGSQAQYF
TRBV29-1,TRBJ2-5,-,TGCAGCGTCCTTTACTCGTGGGGGGAGACCCAGTACTTC,CSVLYSWGETQYF
TRBV5-1,TRBJ2-7,-,TGCGCCAGCAGGGGAGCGCTTTTGGTCTACGAGCAGTACTTC,CASRGALLVYEQYF
TRBV2,TRBJ2-1,TRBD2,TGTGCCAGCAGTGATGCCTTCCTAGCGGGAGACAATGAGCAGTTCTTC,CASSDAFLAGDNEQFF
TRBV28,TRBJ1-1,-,TGTGCCAGCAGTTTAGGGCGCCCGAATGAAGCTTTCTTT,CASSLGRPNEAFF